A single sample is the source of the 16 T cell receptor beta chains below, sequenced in a study of blood T cell repertoires in COVID-19. Measured with immunoSEQ multiplex PCR; TCRdb has only the in-frame clones, and not every one. The table lists 390,000 or so clones, roughly nine tenths of them singletons. The specimen was PBMCs or T cells enriched from blood (not recorded which). These TCRs come from a man younger than 35 who had recovered from COVID-19.

This chain uses TRBV4-1 with TRBJ1-1; D call uncertain. The V gene lost 0 bases and the J gene lost 2 bases, with 10 bases spanning the gap. CDR3 length: 15 residues. Germline CDR1 and CDR2: MGHRA and YSYEKL. CDR3 residues: CASSQETPVNTEAFF. The CDR3 nucleotides read TGCGCCAGCAGCCAAGAAACACCTGTAAACACTGAAGCTTTCTTT.

The chain links TRBV6-5 to TRBJ1-1; TRBD1 agrees at 7 bases. The J segment lost 9 bases and the V segment lost 4 bases, leaving 11 bases of the junction unmatched. Looked up from germline, CDR1 is MNHEY and CDR2 is SVGAGI. CDR3 length equals 14 residues. CDR3 DNA sequence: TGTGCCAGCAGTTCTCGGACAGGAACTTGGAAAGCTTTCTTT. Translating it yields CASSSRTGTWKAFF.

This chain's CDR3 is CASSHENGNTIYF. CDR3 in DNA: TGTGCCAGCAGCCACGAGAACGGAAACACCATATATTTT. The chain links TRBV3-1 (or the pseudogene TRBV3-2) to TRBJ1-3, with D hard to call. CDR1 LGHDT and CDR2 YNNKEL come from the germline V gene (reference sequence). The CDR3 sequence is 13 residues long. Trimming pared 3 bases from V and 4 bases from J, leaving 7 bases between.

This clone was seen more than once but under ten times. The CDR3 protein is CASSERRESYGYTF. The CDR3 nucleotides read TGTGCCAGCAGCGAAAGACGGGAATCCTATGGCTACACCTTC. This sequence joins TRBV7-9 and TRBJ1-2; no clear D gene. The CDR3 is 14 amino acids. The germline V gene has CDR1 SEHNR and CDR2 FQNEAQ (reference sequence). V lost 5 bases, J lost 4 bases, and 14 bases lay in between.

This clone was detected only a few times. The rearrangement links TRBV5-1 to TRBJ1-2; D remains unclear. Between the trimmed V and J ends, which lost 3 bases and 3 bases, there was a span of 12 bases. Per the germline V gene, CDR1 is SGHRS and CDR2 is YFSETQ. The CDR3 runs 14 residues. This CDR3 is CASSSIDTDYGYTF. For the CDR3, the DNA is TGCGCCAGCAGCTCGATTGATACAGACTATGGCTACACCTTC.

The gene calls are TRBV11-2 and TRBJ2-1, with 7 nucleotides matching TRBD2. CDR3 length equals 13 residues. Germline-derived CDR1 and CDR2 are SGHAT and FQNNGV. The V and J ends lost 5 bases and 10 bases, in that order; junction bases with no gene match: 8. CDR3 sequence: CASSRSLALEQFF. The CDR3 coding sequence is TGTGCCAGCAGCCGATCACTAGCGTTGGAGCAGTTCTTC.

The V gene is TRBV5-4, the J gene TRBJ2-1; no firm D call. V was clipped by 2 bases and J by 9 bases, with 9 bases between them. In germline, CDR1 is SGHNT, CDR2 YYREEE (reference sequence). CDR3 size: 12 residues. The CDR3, as DNA: TGTGCCAGCAGCTTCACAGTGGCTGAGCAGTTCTTC. This codes for CASSFTVAEQFF.

The chain recombines TRBV3-1 (or the pseudogene TRBV3-2) with TRBJ2-3, with a weak D call TRBD2 (7 bases). Deletions cut 1 base from V and 2 bases from J, with 13 bases between. There are 16 residues in the CDR3. Germline V lookup: CDR1 LGHDT, CDR2 YNNKEL (reference sequence). The CDR3 sequence is CASSQGGGGFTDTQYF. The DNA for the CDR3 is TGTGCCAGCAGCCAAGGTGGCGGGGGCTTCACAGATACGCAGTATTTT.

The genes are TRBV11-3 and TRBJ1-1, with TRBD1 matching 11 bases. The ends lost 0 bases at V and 0 bases at J; junction bases unmatched: 12. Germline values: CDR1 SGHNT, CDR2 YENEEA. The CDR3 spans 20 residues. The chain's CDR3 is CASSLDGGQGDLTLNTEAFF. As DNA, the CDR3 is TGTGCCAGCAGCTTAGATGGGGGACAGGGGGACCTAACGTTGAACACTGAAGCTTTCTTT.

The V call is TRBV4-1, the J call TRBJ2-1; TRBD2 matches at 9 bases. Germline CDR1 reads MGHRA; CDR2 reads YSYEKL. V was clipped by 4 bases and J by 5 bases; unmatched bases: 6. The CDR3 runs to 15 residues. The CDR3 protein is CASSPVAGDDNEQFF. CDR3 DNA: TGCGCCAGCAGCCCAGTAGCGGGGGATGACAATGAGCAGTTCTTC.

J is TRBJ2-1 and V is TRBV28; no clear D gene. The length of the CDR3 is 16 residues. CDR1 is MDHEN, CDR2 SYDVKM, per germline. Trimming removed 6 bases at V and 2 bases at J, with 17 bases between. CDR3 nucleotides: TGTGCCAGCAGCCTCTTGGGCCTAACCACCTACAATGAGCAGTTCTTC. Translating it yields CASSLLGLTTYNEQFF. Full variable domain (rest looked up from reference TRBV28 and TRBJ2-1): DVKVTQSSRYLVKRTGEKVFLECVQDMDHENMFWYRQDPGLGLRLIYFSYDVKMKEKGDIPEGYSVSREKKERFSLILESASTNQTSMYLCASSLLGLTTYNEQFFGPGTRLTVL.

This clone was observed a handful of times. The rearrangement joins TRBV6-4 to TRBJ1-2; 7 bases agree with TRBD1. The CDR3 is 14 residues long. Germline CDR1 is MRHNA and CDR2 is SNTAGT. V was pared by 2 bases and J by 8 bases, with 8 bases of the junction left unmatched. This chain's CDR3 is CASSDEVGGRGYTF. In DNA form, the CDR3 reads TGTGCCAGCAGTGACGAAGTAGGGGGCCGAGGCTACACCTTC.

The rearrangement links TRBV10-2 to TRBJ1-1; TRBD1 is a possible D gene (6 bases). Germline CDR1 WSHSY, CDR2 SAAADI. This CDR3 has 12 amino acids. V lost 9 bases, J lost 5 bases, and 13 bases lay in between. The CDR3 loop is CASSQGLTEAFF. The CDR3 DNA reads as TGCGCCAGTTCACAGGGTCTGACTGAAGCTTTCTTT.

This chain joins TRBV5-1 and TRBJ1-2, with 7 bases matching TRBD1. V trimming: 2 bases; J trimming: 8 bases; junction bases outside the gene matches: 9. The CDR3 has 14 residues. Germline V gene sequence: CDR1 SGHRS, CDR2 YFSETQ. CDR3 sequence (DNA): TGCGCCAGCAGCTTCCCCGCAGGGGGAGGCGGCTACACCTTC. Its protein product is CASSFPAGGGGYTF.

The gene calls are TRBV6-5 and TRBJ2-7; maybe TRBD2 (6 bases). The CDR3 length is 14 residues. CDR1 is MNHEY and CDR2 is SVGAGI in the germline V gene. Trimming stripped 0 bases from V and 4 bases from J, with 10 bases between. The CDR3 region is CASSYSTSPYEQYF. The CDR3 DNA sequence: TGTGCCAGCAGTTACTCGACTAGTCCGTACGAGCAGTACTTC.

The gene calls are TRBV3-1 (or the pseudogene TRBV3-2) and TRBJ1-2, with D tentatively TRBD1 (6 bases). Germline assignment: CDR1 LGHDT and CDR2 YNNKEL (reference sequence). The CDR3 runs to 10 residues. V lost 10 bases and J 6 bases, leaving 9 bases between the germline ends. CDR3 bases: TGTGCCACCTACAGGGATGGCTACACCTTC. It specifies CATYRDGYTF.